These T cell receptor beta chains were read from a single sample in a study of cytotoxic CD8 clonotypes in ibrutinib-treated CLL. This table comes from immunoSEQ multiplex PCR, and its TCRdb copy is limited to in-frame clones, with some not included. This repertoire shows more than 55,000 clones, over 60% found once; its top ten account for around two fifths. Sample: PBMCs, taken after 12 months of ibrutinib treatment. The receptors derive from a human donor with chronic lymphocytic leukemia. Both conserved end residues are part of each CDR3. Each record gives: clone size, D gene, V gene, J gene, CDR3 protein, CDR3 DNA. D genes are given only for firm matches. Clone sizes are given selectively: once, few, many, or a class where the clone is expanded.

size: -; D: TRBD2; V: TRBV7-6; J: TRBJ2-7; CDR3: CASSLFSTSGTSGGSSYEQYF; DNA: TGTGCCAGCAGCTTATTCAGTACCTCCGGGACTAGCGGAGGAAGCTCCTACGAGCAGTACTTC
size: -; D: -; V: TRBV5-4; J: TRBJ2-7; CDR3: CASSPPDATEQYF; DNA: TGTGCCAGCAGCCCCCCAGATGCTACCGAGCAGTACTTC
size: few; D: -; V: TRBV28; J: TRBJ1-1; CDR3: CASSVHGGDTEAFF; DNA: TGTGCCAGCAGTGTACACGGAGGGGACACTGAAGCTTTCTTT
size: -; D: TRBD1; V: TRBV9; J: TRBJ2-3; CDR3: CASSVPAGTGGPRRTDTQYF; DNA: TGTGCCAGCAGCGTCCCGGCCGGGACAGGGGGCCCGAGGCGCACAGATACGCAGTATTTT
size: -; D: -; V: TRBV11-3; J: TRBJ2-7; CDR3: CASSRGPSPYEQYF; DNA: TGTGCCAGCAGTCGAGGACCTAGTCCCTACGAGCAGTACTTC
size: -; D: -; V: TRBV10-3; J: TRBJ2-3; CDR3: CAISDSGAVTDTQYF; DNA: TGTGCCATCAGTGATAGCGGAGCAGTCACAGATACGCAGTATTTT
size: once; D: TRBD2; V: TRBV30; J: TRBJ2-5; CDR3: CAWSAGLAGVPETQYF; DNA: TGTGCCTGGAGTGCGGGACTAGCGGGAGTCCCTGAGACCCAGTACTTC
size: -; D: -; V: TRBV7-9; J: TRBJ2-7; CDR3: CASSLRGAGSYEQYF; DNA: TGTGCCAGCAGCTTACGGGGGGCTGGTTCCTACGAGCAGTACTTC
size: few; D: -; V: TRBV2; J: TRBJ1-1; CDR3: CASRGNTEAFF; DNA: TGTGCCAGCAGGGGGAACACTGAAGCTTTCTTT
size: -; D: TRBD1; V: TRBV5-6; J: TRBJ2-5; CDR3: CASSWTGMVETQYF; DNA: TGTGCCAGCAGCTGGACAGGGATGGTAGAGACCCAGTACTTC
size: -; D: -; V: TRBV19; J: TRBJ1-5; CDR3: CASSIDSYNQPQHF; DNA: TGTGCCAGTAGTATAGACAGCTACAATCAGCCCCAGCATTTT
size: -; D: TRBD1; V: TRBV4-1; J: TRBJ2-1; CDR3: CASSQTTGYNEQFF; DNA: TGCGCCAGCAGCCAAACGACAGGGTACAATGAGCAGTTCTTC
size: -; D: -; V: TRBV18; J: TRBJ1-4; CDR3: CASSPIQINEKLFF; DNA: TGTGCCAGCTCACCAATCCAGATTAATGAAAAACTGTTTTTT
size: few; D: TRBD2; V: TRBV13; J: TRBJ2-5; CDR3: CASSWTRGTQETQYF; DNA: TGTGCCAGCAGCTGGACGCGGGGGACCCAAGAGACCCAGTACTTC
size: -; D: -; V: TRBV28; J: TRBJ2-7; CDR3: CASRTGSVTYEQYF; DNA: TGTGCCAGCAGGACAGGTAGCGTCACCTACGAGCAGTACTTC
size: -; D: TRBD1; V: TRBV30; J: TRBJ2-7; CDR3: CAWSVNRGYEQYF; DNA: TGTGCCTGGAGTGTCAACAGGGGCTACGAGCAGTACTTC
size: -; D: -; V: TRBV5-4; J: TRBJ1-3; CDR3: CASSLEGFGWDSGNTIYF; DNA: TGTGCCAGCAGCTTGGAGGGGTTTGGGTGGGACTCTGGAAACACCATATATTTT
size: once; D: TRBD2; V: TRBV4-2; J: TRBJ2-5; CDR3: CASSQSGIQETQYF; DNA: TGTGCCAGCAGCCAAAGCGGGATCCAAGAGACCCAGTACTTC
size: -; D: -; V: TRBV7-2; J: TRBJ1-5; CDR3: CASSIGGSPNQPQHF; DNA: TGTGCCAGCAGCATTGGGGGCAGCCCCAATCAGCCCCAGCATTTT
size: -; D: TRBD1; V: TRBV5-1; J: TRBJ1-4; CDR3: CASSLDRGDEKLFF; DNA: TGCGCCAGCAGCCTGGACAGGGGTGATGAAAAACTGTTTTTT
size: -; D: -; V: TRBV27; J: TRBJ1-2; CDR3: CASSLNREYGYTF; DNA: TGTGCCAGCAGTTTAAACAGGGAGTATGGCTACACCTTC
size: -; D: TRBD2; V: TRBV6-1; J: TRBJ2-2; CDR3: CASSESSGSTGELFF; DNA: TGTGCCAGCAGTGAGTCTAGCGGGAGCACCGGGGAGCTGTTTTTT
size: -; D: TRBD1; V: TRBV4-3; J: TRBJ2-7; CDR3: CASSQVASGTGEPYEQYF; DNA: TGCGCCAGCAGCCAAGTCGCCTCCGGGACAGGGGAGCCCTACGAGCAGTACTTC
size: -; D: -; V: TRBV5-1; J: TRBJ2-7; CDR3: CASSFNSAQEQYF; DNA: TGCGCCAGCAGCTTTAACTCCGCTCAAGAGCAGTACTTC
size: -; D: -; V: TRBV27; J: TRBJ2-2; CDR3: CASSLSQSGSLHGELFF; DNA: TGTGCCAGCAGTTTATCACAGTCAGGATCCTTACACGGGGAGCTGTTTTTT
size: once; D: TRBD1; V: TRBV11-2; J: TRBJ2-7; CDR3: CASSWSGQSYEQYF; DNA: TGTGCCAGCAGCTGGTCGGGACAGTCCTACGAGCAGTACTTC
size: -; D: -; V: TRBV28; J: TRBJ1-1; CDR3: CASSLPSPPLEAFF; DNA: TGTGCCAGCTCGCTCCCCTCCCCCCCTCTAGAAGCTTTCTTT
size: -; D: TRBD2; V: TRBV6-8; J: TRBJ2-7; CDR3: CASSYSRTSGRFYEQYF; DNA: TGTGCCAGCAGTTACTCGAGGACTAGCGGGAGATTTTACGAGCAGTACTTC
size: -; D: -; V: TRBV15; J: TRBJ1-2; CDR3: CATSRGSPTANYGYTF; DNA: TGTGCCACCAGCAGAGGGTCTCCAACAGCTAACTATGGCTACACCTTC
size: -; D: -; V: TRBV6-5; J: TRBJ1-5; CDR3: CASSMVRNQPQHF; DNA: TGTGCCAGCAGTATGGTCCGAAATCAGCCCCAGCATTTT
size: -; D: TRBD2; V: TRBV5-1; J: TRBJ2-7; CDR3: CASSSTLGSGNKGTSSSYEQYF; DNA: TGCGCCAGCAGCTCAACCCTAGGTAGCGGGAACAAAGGCACCTCTTCTTCCTACGAGCAGTACTTC
size: -; D: -; V: TRBV5-1; J: TRBJ2-1; CDR3: CASSLSQLSSYNEQFF; DNA: TGCGCCAGCAGCTTATCCCAGTTGAGCTCCTACAATGAGCAGTTCTTC
size: -; D: TRBD2; V: TRBV6-1; J: TRBJ2-7; CDR3: CASSRGLASPYEQYF; DNA: TGTGCCAGCAGCCGTGGACTAGCGTCTCCCTACGAGCAGTACTTC
size: few; D: -; V: TRBV15; J: TRBJ2-7; CDR3: CATSRDPFSYEQYF; DNA: TGTGCCACCAGCAGAGACCCCTTCTCCTACGAGCAGTACTTC
size: -; D: TRBD2; V: TRBV4-1; J: TRBJ2-7; CDR3: CASSGLGWRGSYEQYF; DNA: TGCGCCAGCAGCGGCCTGGGCTGGCGGGGGAGTTACGAGCAGTACTTC
size: -; D: -; V: TRBV19; J: TRBJ1-5; CDR3: CASRDGNQPQHF; DNA: TGTGCCAGTCGTGATGGGAATCAGCCCCAGCATTTT
size: -; D: TRBD1; V: TRBV4-2; J: TRBJ2-1; CDR3: CASSQEGGTGGYNEQFF; DNA: TGTGCCAGCAGCCAAGAGGGTGGGACAGGGGGATACAATGAGCAGTTCTTC
size: once; D: TRBD1; V: TRBV5-1; J: TRBJ2-2; CDR3: CASSPRGTDTGELFF; DNA: TGCGCCAGCAGCCCCAGGGGGACGGACACCGGGGAGCTGTTTTTT
size: -; D: TRBD1; V: TRBV10-2; J: TRBJ2-2; CDR3: CASSQTGVGELFF; DNA: TGCGCCAGCAGCCAGACAGGGGTCGGGGAGCTGTTTTTT
size: few; D: -; V: TRBV19; J: TRBJ1-2; CDR3: CASADLGGGHYGYTF; DNA: TGTGCCAGTGCCGACCTCGGAGGGGGTCACTATGGCTACACCTTC
size: -; D: -; V: TRBV6-5; J: TRBJ1-1; CDR3: CASSYSDMNTEAFF; DNA: TGTGCCAGCAGTTACTCAGATATGAACACTGAAGCTTTCTTT